This record covers a single T cell receptor (beta chain). The germline gives CDR1 SGDLS, CDR2 YYNGEE. The germline V and J ends were trimmed by 0 bases and 0 bases, with 10 bases remaining between them. CDR3 size: 15 residues. Treatment noted: over 15 received Ad26.COV2.S at low or high dose, single or two shots; about 5 received placebo; per-sample allocation not given. Samples analyzed were those drawn on day 63 after the first vaccine or placebo injection. Within Boston, the person who donated was an adult of 18-55 years. The vaccine delivered Wuhan-strain SARS-CoV-2 spike through an Ad26 vector. Using immunoSEQ multiplex PCR, the repertoire was profiled, and TCRdb retains in-frame clones only, with some absent. The sample lists over 400,000 clones; about 90% were seen once. These data come from a study of Ad26.COV2.S vaccination and SARS-CoV-2 variants.

Sequenced here: peripheral blood, sampled in a trial of Ad26.COV2.S vaccine versus placebo. The chain combines TRBV9 with TRBJ2-7, with a tentative D call TRBD2 (5 bases). This clonotype was sampled from a person aged 18-60 years who received the Ad26.COV2.S COVID-19 vaccine or a placebo. The CDR3 sequence: CASSVAGTGSYEQYF. The DNA of the CDR3 is TGTGCCAGCAGCGTAGCGGGAACGGGCTCCTACGAGCAGTACTTC.